These T cell receptor beta chains were read from a single sample in a study of shared clonotypes between healthy human individuals. The assay was immunoSEQ multiplex PCR, and TCRdb's table has in-frame clones only and misses some. The data hold 2 million or so clones, with roughly 95% observed a single time. The sample consisted of naive CD4+ T cells sorted from blood. These receptors were taken from a man between 18 and 29 years old in good health. CDR3s include the opening cysteine and the closing phenylalanine or tryptophan. The order of the fields is V gene, clone size, D gene, J gene, CDR3 protein, CDR3 DNA. D genes are given only for firm matches. Size values are once, few and many counts, or a class for expanded clones, and some rows have none.

>TRBV18|.|TRBD1|TRBJ2-4
CASSPSQGGTKNIQYF
TGTGCCAGCTCGCCGTCACAGGGGGGAACCAAAAACATTCAGTACTTC
>TRBV7-6|.|.|TRBJ2-3
CASSLSLLGSTDTQYF
TGTGCCAGCAGCTTATCCCTTCTCGGGAGCACAGATACGCAGTATTTT
>TRBV5-1|.|TRBD1|TRBJ1-1
CASSSGQGGTEAFF
TGCGCCAGCAGCTCTGGACAGGGTGGCACTGAAGCTTTCTTT
>TRBV28|.|.|TRBJ1-5
CASSFWGNNQPQHF
TGTGCCAGCAGTTTTTGGGGGAACAATCAGCCCCAGCATTTT
>TRBV2|.|TRBD1|TRBJ2-7
CASSAARGLDEQYF
TGTGCCAGCAGTGCGGCCAGGGGGCTGGACGAGCAGTACTTC
>TRBV4-1|few|.|TRBJ2-7
CASSQRGAGSSYEQYF
TGCGCCAGCAGCCAGAGGGGTGCAGGGAGCTCCTACGAGCAGTACTTC
>TRBV9|.|TRBD1|TRBJ2-2
CASTGPGQGSNTGELFF
TGTGCCAGCACCGGACCGGGACAGGGATCGAACACCGGGGAGCTGTTTTTT
>TRBV5-1|.|.|TRBJ2-7
CASSAGLEQYF
TGCGCCAGCAGTGCTGGGCTCGAGCAGTACTTC
>TRBV11-2|.|.|TRBJ2-5
CASSRGTKQETQYF
TGTGCCAGCAGCCGCGGGACAAAACAAGAGACCCAGTACTTC
>TRBV7-8|.|TRBD1|TRBJ1-2
CASSLTKSGQITF
TGTGCCAGCAGCTTAACCAAGTCGGGACAGATCACCTTC
>TRBV10-3|.|TRBD1|TRBJ1-5
CAISAAGTGTNQPQHF
TGTGCCATCAGTGCGGCTGGGACAGGGACTAATCAGCCCCAGCATTTT
>TRBV25-1|.|TRBD1|TRBJ1-1
CASSDSGQGLLGAFF
TGTGCCAGCAGTGACTCGGGACAGGGACTCCTTGGCGCTTTCTTT
>TRBV9|.|TRBD2|TRBJ2-5
CASSLGGVRRETQYF
TGTGCCAGCAGCCTTGGGGGGGTACGAAGAGAGACCCAGTACTTC
>TRBV5-1|.|.|TRBJ2-2
CASSLAGLGTGELFF
TGCGCCAGCAGCTTGGCCGGGTTGGGCACCGGGGAGCTGTTTTTT
>TRBV18|.|.|TRBJ2-7
CASSPMEGLGSYF
TGTGCCAGCTCCCCAATGGAAGGGTTGGGTTCGTACTTC
>TRBV7-3|.|.|TRBJ2-1
CASSNSGIEQFF
TGTGCCAGCAGCAACAGTGGAATTGAGCAGTTCTTC
>TRBV5-1|.|.|TRBJ1-4
CASSPDTPNEKLFF
TGCGCCAGCAGCCCAGACACTCCTAATGAAAAACTGTTTTTT
>TRBV7-2|.|.|TRBJ1-5
CASSLQGGINQPQHF
TGTGCCAGCAGCTTACAAGGAGGGATCAATCAGCCCCAGCATTTT
>TRBV7-2|.|TRBD2|TRBJ2-5
CASSLALAESGGTQYF
TGTGCCAGCAGCTTAGCGCTAGCGGAGTCGGGGGGGACCCAGTACTTC
>TRBV18|.|.|TRBJ2-5
CASSPPFQETQYF
TGTGCCAGCTCACCACCGTTCCAAGAGACCCAGTACTTC
>TRBV4-1|once|.|TRBJ1-5
CASSQESGMTHNQPQHF
TGCGCCAGCAGCCAAGAGTCCGGGATGACGCACAATCAGCCCCAGCATTTT
>TRBV30|.|TRBD1|TRBJ2-7
CAWSSTGPSYEQYF
TGTGCCTGGAGTTCGACAGGGCCTTCCTACGAGCAGTACTTC
>TRBV4-1|.|TRBD1|TRBJ1-2
CASSQGFLRDRGGRGYGYTF
TGCGCCAGCAGCCAGGGATTTCTCCGGGACAGGGGAGGCAGAGGCTATGGCTACACCTTC
>TRBV10-3|.|.|TRBJ1-4
CAISEFGSNEKLFF
TGTGCCATCAGTGAGTTCGGGTCTAATGAAAAACTGTTTTTT
>TRBV5-6|.|.|TRBJ1-2
CASSPGGANYGYTF
TGTGCCAGCAGCCCGGGGGGCGCTAACTATGGCTACACCTTC
>TRBV7-9|.|.|TRBJ2-7
CASSLDGVEQYF
TGTGCCAGCAGCTTAGACGGAGTCGAGCAGTACTTC
>TRBV6-5|.|TRBD2|TRBJ2-5
CASSRRASGEETQYF
TGTGCCAGCAGCAGAAGGGCTAGCGGGGAGGAGACCCAGTACTTC
>TRBV30|.|.|TRBJ1-3
CAGSRDLGSGNTIYF
TGTGCCGGCTCCCGGGACCTTGGCTCTGGAAACACCATATATTTT
>TRBV2|.|.|TRBJ2-5
CASTVGGTNQETQYF
TGTGCCAGCACCGTAGGGGGGACTAACCAAGAGACCCAGTACTTC
>TRBV18|.|.|TRBJ1-2
CASSPFDGKYGYTF
TGTGCCAGCTCACCTTTCGACGGAAAATATGGCTACACCTTC
>TRBV30|.|TRBD2|TRBJ2-1
CAWSNLAGGYNEQFF
TGTGCCTGGAGTAACCTAGCGGGAGGCTACAATGAGCAGTTCTTC
>TRBV7-2|.|.|TRBJ2-2
CASSLTSPLNTGELFF
TGTGCCAGCAGCCTGACGAGCCCACTGAACACCGGGGAGCTGTTTTTT
>TRBV6-5|.|.|TRBJ1-1
CASRPGLMNTEAFF
TGTGCCAGCAGGCCAGGACTGATGAACACTGAAGCTTTCTTT
>TRBV28|.|TRBD1|TRBJ1-2
CASMGGNRQGDTF
TGTGCCAGCATGGGGGGGAACCGACAGGGTGACACCTTC
>TRBV6-1|.|.|TRBJ1-1
CASSEGMNTEAFF
TGTGCCAGCAGTGAAGGGATGAACACTGAAGCTTTCTTT
>TRBV9|many|.|TRBJ2-6
CASSLGGSGANVLTF
TGTGCCAGCAGCCTAGGAGGCTCTGGGGCCAACGTCCTGACTTTC
>TRBV2|once|.|TRBJ2-3
CASGDIMPTDTQYF
TGTGCCAGCGGGGACATCATGCCCACAGATACGCAGTATTTT
>TRBV11-2|.|TRBD2|TRBJ2-1
CASSWGQAGSWLF
TGTGCCAGCAGCTGGGGCCAAGCGGGATCGTGGCTCTTC
>TRBV5-1|few|TRBD2|TRBJ2-7
CASSSTSGGYEQYF
TGCGCCAGCAGCTCGACTAGCGGAGGTTACGAGCAGTACTTC
>TRBV9|.|TRBD1|TRBJ2-7
CASSPTPGQGFHEQYF
TGTGCCAGCAGCCCAACACCGGGACAGGGATTCCACGAGCAGTACTTC
>TRBV7-9|.|TRBD1|TRBJ1-1
CASSNNRGGTEAFF
TGTGCCAGCAGCAATAACAGGGGAGGCACTGAAGCTTTCTTT
>TRBV5-6|.|TRBD1|TRBJ1-2
CASVTLSGTGYGYTF
TGTGCCAGCGTCACGCTAAGCGGGACAGGCTATGGCTACACCTTC
>TRBV12-5|.|.|TRBJ2-6
CASGLESPGGANVLTF
TGTGCTAGTGGTTTGGAATCGCCGGGTGGGGCCAACGTCCTGACTTTC
>TRBV7-6|.|.|TRBJ2-1
CASSLGLGLEQFF
TGTGCCAGCAGCTTAGGTTTGGGGTTAGAGCAGTTCTTC
>TRBV28|.|.|TRBJ2-7
CASSLYPGGSYEQYF
TGTGCCAGCAGTTTATATCCTGGGGGTTCCTACGAGCAGTACTTC
>TRBV7-2|.|.|TRBJ2-7
CASSLLRNYEQYF
TGTGCCAGCAGCTTACTACGGAACTACGAGCAGTACTTC
>TRBV28|.|.|TRBJ1-3
CASSRFPLSGNTIYF
TGTGCCAGCAGTCGGTTCCCCCTCTCTGGAAACACCATATATTTT
>TRBV19|.|.|TRBJ2-5
CASSIIAGPQETQYF
TGTGCCAGTAGTATAATCGCGGGACCCCAAGAGACCCAGTACTTC
>TRBV9|.|.|TRBJ1-1
CASSVLDGKATEAFF
TGTGCCAGCAGCGTCTTGGACGGTAAGGCCACTGAAGCTTTCTTT
>TRBV9|.|.|TRBJ2-5
CASSVGGMSETQYF
TGTGCCAGCAGCGTAGGGGGGATGTCGGAGACCCAGTACTTC
>TRBV6-5|.|.|TRBJ1-1
CASSRIPTGGTEAFF
TGTGCCAGCAGCCGGATCCCTACAGGCGGGACTGAAGCTTTCTTT
>TRBV5-1|.|.|TRBJ1-6
CASSLKEGPYNSPLHF
TGCGCCAGCAGCTTGAAGGAGGGACCCTATAATTCACCCCTCCACTTT
>TRBV6-5|.|.|TRBJ1-4
CASRGWEKLFF
TGTGCCAGCAGGGGTTGGGAAAAACTGTTTTTT
>TRBV5-6|.|.|TRBJ2-2
CASSLALNTGELFF
TGTGCCAGCAGCTTGGCTCTTAACACCGGGGAGCTGTTTTTT